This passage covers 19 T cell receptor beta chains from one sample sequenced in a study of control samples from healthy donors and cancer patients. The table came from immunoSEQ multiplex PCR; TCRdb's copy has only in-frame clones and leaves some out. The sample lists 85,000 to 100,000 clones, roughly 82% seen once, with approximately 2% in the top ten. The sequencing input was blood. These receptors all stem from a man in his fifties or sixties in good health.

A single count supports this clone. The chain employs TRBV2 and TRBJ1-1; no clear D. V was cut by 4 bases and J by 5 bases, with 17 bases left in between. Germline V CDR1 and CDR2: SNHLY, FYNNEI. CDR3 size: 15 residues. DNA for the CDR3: TGTGCCAGCAGTGGCCACTCTACCCCCGGTACTGAAGCTTTCTTT. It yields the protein CASSGHSTPGTEAFF.

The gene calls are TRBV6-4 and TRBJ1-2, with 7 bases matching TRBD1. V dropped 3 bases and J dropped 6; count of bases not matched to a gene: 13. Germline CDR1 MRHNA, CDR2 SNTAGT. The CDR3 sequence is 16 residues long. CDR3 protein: CASSEGHIGGKDGYTF. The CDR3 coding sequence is TGTGCCAGCAGTGAGGGGCACATAGGGGGCAAGGATGGCTACACCTTC.

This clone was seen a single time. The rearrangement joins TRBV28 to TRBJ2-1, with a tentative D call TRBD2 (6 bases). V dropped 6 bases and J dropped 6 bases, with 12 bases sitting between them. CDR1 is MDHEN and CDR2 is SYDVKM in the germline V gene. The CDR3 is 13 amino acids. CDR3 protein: CASRSGLINEQFF. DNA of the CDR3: TGTGCCAGCAGGTCGGGACTCATCAATGAGCAGTTCTTC. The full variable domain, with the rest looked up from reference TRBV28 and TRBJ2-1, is DVKVTQSSRYLVKRTGEKVFLECVQDMDHENMFWYRQDPGLGLRLIYFSYDVKMKEKGDIPEGYSVSREKKERFSLILESASTNQTSMYLCASRSGLINEQFFGPGTRLTVL.

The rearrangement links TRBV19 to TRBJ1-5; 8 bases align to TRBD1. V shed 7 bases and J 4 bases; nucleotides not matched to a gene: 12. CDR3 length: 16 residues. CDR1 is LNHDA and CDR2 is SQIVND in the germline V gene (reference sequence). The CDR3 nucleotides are TGTGCCAGTACCACCACCCCAGGGGGCGCGAATCAGCCCCAGCATTTT. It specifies CASTTTPGGANQPQHF.

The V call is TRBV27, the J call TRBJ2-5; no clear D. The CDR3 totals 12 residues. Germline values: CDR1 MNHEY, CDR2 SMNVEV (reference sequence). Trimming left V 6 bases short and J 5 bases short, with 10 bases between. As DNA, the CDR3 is TGTGCCAGCAGCGGATTGCGGGAGACCCAGTACTTC. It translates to CASSGLRETQYF.

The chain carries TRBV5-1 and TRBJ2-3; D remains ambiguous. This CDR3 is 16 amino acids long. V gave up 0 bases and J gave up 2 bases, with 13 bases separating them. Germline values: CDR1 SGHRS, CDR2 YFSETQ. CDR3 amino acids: CASSLDLGSDTDTQYF. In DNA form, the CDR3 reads TGCGCCAGCAGCTTGGATTTGGGGTCAGACACAGATACGCAGTATTTT.

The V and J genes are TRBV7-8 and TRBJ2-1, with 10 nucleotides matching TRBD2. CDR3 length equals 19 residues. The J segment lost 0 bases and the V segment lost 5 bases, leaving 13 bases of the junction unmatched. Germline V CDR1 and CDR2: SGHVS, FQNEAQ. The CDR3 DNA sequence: TGTGCCAGCAGCCCCACCGGGCTAGCGGGGGCCCACTCCTACAATGAGCAGTTCTTC. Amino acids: CASSPTGLAGAHSYNEQFF.

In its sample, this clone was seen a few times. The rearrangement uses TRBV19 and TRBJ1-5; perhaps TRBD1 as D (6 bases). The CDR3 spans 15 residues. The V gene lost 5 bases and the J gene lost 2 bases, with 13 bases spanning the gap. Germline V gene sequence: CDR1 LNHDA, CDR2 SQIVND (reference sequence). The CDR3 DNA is TGTGCCAGTAGTCTAGGGGGGGGAGGCAATCAGCCCCAGCATTTT. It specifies CASSLGGGGNQPQHF.

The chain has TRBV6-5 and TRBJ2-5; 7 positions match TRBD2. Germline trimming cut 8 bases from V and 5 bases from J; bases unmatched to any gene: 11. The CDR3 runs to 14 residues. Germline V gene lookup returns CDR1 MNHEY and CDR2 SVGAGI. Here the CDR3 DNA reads TGTGCCAGCTCGAACCAGCGGGGTTGGGAGACCCAGTACTTC. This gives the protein CASSNQRGWETQYF.

The CDR3 DNA reads as TGTGCCAGCAGCAGGACAGGGAACTCCTACGAGCAGTACTTC. It yields the protein CASSRTGNSYEQYF. V gene TRBV5-6 combines with J gene TRBJ2-7; TRBD1 matches at 8 bases. The germline CDR1 and CDR2 sequences are SGHDT and YYEEEE. CDR3 length equals 14 residues. The V and J ends lost 4 bases and 0 bases, in that order; junction bases with no gene match: 3.

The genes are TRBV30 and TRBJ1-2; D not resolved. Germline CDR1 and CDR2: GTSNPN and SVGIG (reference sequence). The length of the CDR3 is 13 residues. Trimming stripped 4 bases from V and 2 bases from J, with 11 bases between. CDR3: CAWNFLGNYGYTF. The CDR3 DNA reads TGTGCCTGGAATTTTCTTGGGAACTATGGCTACACCTTC.

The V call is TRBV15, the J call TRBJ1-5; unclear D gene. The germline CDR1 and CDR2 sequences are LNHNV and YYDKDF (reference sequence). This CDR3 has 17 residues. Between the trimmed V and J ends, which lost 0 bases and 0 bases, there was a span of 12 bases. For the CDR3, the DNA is TGTGCCACCAGCAGAGATGTATCGGGGTATAGCAATCAGCCCCAGCATTTT. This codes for CATSRDVSGYSNQPQHF.

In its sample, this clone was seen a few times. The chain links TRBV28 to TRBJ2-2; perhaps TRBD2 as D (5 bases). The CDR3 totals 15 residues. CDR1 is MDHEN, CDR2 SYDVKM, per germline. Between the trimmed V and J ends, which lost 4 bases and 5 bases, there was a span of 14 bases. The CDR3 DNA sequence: TGTGCCAGCAGTTGGACTCCCCACGTAACCGGGGAGCTGTTTTTT. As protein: CASSWTPHVTGELFF. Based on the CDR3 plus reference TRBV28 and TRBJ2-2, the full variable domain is DVKVTQSSRYLVKRTGEKVFLECVQDMDHENMFWYRQDPGLGLRLIYFSYDVKMKEKGDIPEGYSVSREKKERFSLILESASTNQTSMYLCASSWTPHVTGELFFGEGSRLTVL.

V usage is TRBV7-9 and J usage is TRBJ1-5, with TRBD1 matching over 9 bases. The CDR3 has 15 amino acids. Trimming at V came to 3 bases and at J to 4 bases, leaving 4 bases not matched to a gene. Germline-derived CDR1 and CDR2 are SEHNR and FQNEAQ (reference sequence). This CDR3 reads CASSFTGGFNQPQHF. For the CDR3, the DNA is TGTGCCAGCAGCTTTACAGGGGGCTTTAATCAGCCCCAGCATTTT.

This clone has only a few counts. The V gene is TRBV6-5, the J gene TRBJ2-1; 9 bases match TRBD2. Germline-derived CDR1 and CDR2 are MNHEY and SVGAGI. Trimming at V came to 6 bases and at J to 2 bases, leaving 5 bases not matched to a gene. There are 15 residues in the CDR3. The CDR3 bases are TGTGCCAGCAGCGTAGCGGGAGAGGCCTACAATGAGCAGTTCTTC. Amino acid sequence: CASSVAGEAYNEQFF.

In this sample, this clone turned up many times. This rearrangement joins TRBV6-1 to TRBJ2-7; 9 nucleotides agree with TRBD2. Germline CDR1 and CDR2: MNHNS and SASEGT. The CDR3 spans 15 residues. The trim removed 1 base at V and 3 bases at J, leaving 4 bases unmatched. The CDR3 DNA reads TGTGCCAGCAGTGAAGAGAGTAGCGGGAGCTACGAGCAGTACTTC. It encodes CASSEESSGSYEQYF.

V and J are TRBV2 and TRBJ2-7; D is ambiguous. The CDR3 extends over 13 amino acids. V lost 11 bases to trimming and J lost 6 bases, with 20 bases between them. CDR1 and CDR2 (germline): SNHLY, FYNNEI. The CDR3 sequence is CAVSMDRASEQYF. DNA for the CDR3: TGTGCCGTCTCTATGGACCGGGCAAGCGAGCAGTACTTC. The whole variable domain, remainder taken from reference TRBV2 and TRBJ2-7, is EPEVTQTPSHQVTQMGQEVILRCVPISNHLYFYWYRQILGQKVEFLVSFYNNEISEKSEIFDDQFSVERPDGSNFTLKIRSTKLEDSAMYFCAVSMDRASEQYFGPGTRLTVT.

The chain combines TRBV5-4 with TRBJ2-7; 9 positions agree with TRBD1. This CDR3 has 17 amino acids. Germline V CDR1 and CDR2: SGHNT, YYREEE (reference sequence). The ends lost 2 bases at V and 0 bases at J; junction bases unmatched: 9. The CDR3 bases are TGTGCCAGCAGCTTAATTCGACAGGGGGGCTTCTCCTACGAGCAGTACTTC. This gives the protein CASSLIRQGGFSYEQYF.

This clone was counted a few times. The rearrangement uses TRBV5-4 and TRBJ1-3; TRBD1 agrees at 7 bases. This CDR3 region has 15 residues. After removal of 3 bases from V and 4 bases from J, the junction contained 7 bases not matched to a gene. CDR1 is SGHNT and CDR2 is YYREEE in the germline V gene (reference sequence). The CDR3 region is CASSSRGPEGNTIYF. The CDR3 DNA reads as TGTGCCAGCAGCTCAAGGGGGCCCGAAGGAAACACCATATATTTT.